This entry lists 31 T cell receptor beta chains sequenced from one sample in a study of read filtering for tumor transcriptome and immune sequencing. This library used roughly 0.4 ug RNA and molecular barcoded adaptors spanning alpha/delta and beta/gamma chains. Each CDR3 protein gets one entry after TCRdb re-called the reads with MiXCR. The table shows 40,000 or so distinct CDR3 sequences, with about 14% occurring only once. Sequenced input: a population of CD138-negative cells sorted from bone marrow. These receptors were collected from a donor older than 35 with multiple myeloma.

This clonotype was seen ten or more times. CDR3 bases: TGTGCCAGCAGCACGGGACAGCCGAACACTGAAGCTTTCTTT. It yields the protein CASSTGQPNTEAFF. The rearrangement uses TRBV5-5 and TRBJ1-1; 7 nucleotides match TRBD1. The germline gives CDR1 SGHKS, CDR2 YYEKEE (reference sequence). The CDR3 is made up of 14 amino acids. J gave up 1 base and V 4 bases, and 4 bases lay outside the gene matches.

With respect to this clonotype: A junction boundary mismatches the germline segment, possibly from a read error. The CDR3 sequence is CASNLSPRLVAGETQYF. CDR3 DNA: TGTGCCAGCAATTTATCCCCTCGACTAGTGGCGGGAGAGACCCAGTACTTC. This sequence joins TRBV27 and TRBJ2-5, with a tentative D call TRBD2 (6 bases). Per the germline V gene, CDR1 is MNHEY and CDR2 is SMNVEV (reference sequence). This CDR3 is built from 17 residues.

This clonotype was seen at least ten times. The chain is built from TRBV12-3 or TRBV12-4 and TRBJ2-7, with TRBD1 matching 8 bases. The V and J ends lost 5 bases and 3 bases, in that order; junction bases with no gene match: 6. CDR3 size: 14 residues. The CDR3 sequence is CASSTTGGHYEQYF. CDR3 nucleotide sequence: TGTGCCAGCAGTACCACAGGGGGACACTACGAGCAGTACTTC.

This clonotype has ten or more counts. The chain uses TRBV7-9 and TRBJ1-1; D call uncertain. V was shortened by 1 base and J by 8 bases, with 5 bases between the two germline ends. Germline V gene data show CDR1 as SEHNR and CDR2 as FQNEAQ (reference sequence). The CDR3 extends over 11 amino acids. CDR3 in amino acids: CASSLDPEAFF. In DNA, the CDR3 is TGTGCCAGCAGCTTAGATCCCGAAGCTTTCTTT.

The sample holds many counts of this clonotype. This sequence joins TRBV12-3 or TRBV12-4 and TRBJ2-5; D is perhaps TRBD1 (6 bases). The CDR3 consists of 15 residues. Trimming shortened V by 5 bases and J by 1 base, and 14 bases separated the two germline ends. The CDR3 sequence: CASSLTGPLQETQYF. The CDR3 bases are TGTGCCAGCAGTCTTACAGGGCCCCTCCAAGAGACCCAGTACTTC.

This clonotype was detected ten times or more. This sequence joins TRBV6-1 and TRBJ2-3; the D gene could be TRBD1 or TRBD2 (5 bases each). Germline values: CDR1 MNHNS, CDR2 SASEGT. Trimming removed 3 bases at V and 1 base at J, with 11 bases between. The CDR3 extends over 15 amino acids. The CDR3: CASSDWDRGTDTQYF. In DNA, the CDR3 is TGTGCCAGCAGTGACTGGGACCGCGGCACAGATACGCAGTATTTT.

In this sample, this clonotype turned up many times. The chain has TRBV19 and TRBJ2-1; TRBD2 agrees at 7 bases. The V gene end was trimmed by 6 bases and the J gene end by 7 bases; junction bases not matched to a gene: 12. This CDR3 contains 15 residues. Germline V lookup: CDR1 LNHDA, CDR2 SQIVND (reference sequence). The CDR3 nucleotides are TGTGCCAGTAGCCCGTTGGGCGCGGGGGATAATGAGCAGTTCTTC. Translating gives CASSPLGAGDNEQFF.

This clonotype was picked up many times. The chain carries TRBV7-3 and TRBJ2-5, with 8 positions matching TRBD2. Germline loops: CDR1 SGHTA, CDR2 FQGTGA. CDR3 size: 14 residues. Trimming cost V 5 bases and J 5 bases; bases outside gene matches: 7. CDR3 coding DNA: TGTGCCAGCAGCCTTAGCGGGGTAGGGGAGACCCAGTACTTC. Residues: CASSLSGVGETQYF.

The table lists this clonotype with many counts. The rearrangement joins TRBV20-1 to TRBJ1-1; D is uncertain. The CDR3 covers 14 residues. Trimming shortened V by 1 base and J by 1 base, and 10 bases separated the two germline ends. The germline CDR1 and CDR2 sequences are DFQATT and SNEGSKA (reference sequence). The CDR3 spells CSARGVTGNTEAFF. CDR3 bases: TGCAGTGCTAGAGGCGTTACGGGGAACACTGAAGCTTTCTTT.

This clonotype was observed many times. The chain has TRBV3-1 and TRBJ2-7; maybe TRBD1 (5 bases). The CDR3 sequence is 13 residues long. Germline V gives CDR1 LGHDT, CDR2 YNNKEL (reference sequence). Trimming left V 4 bases short and J 1 base short, with 8 bases between. The CDR3 nucleotides are TGTGCCAGCAGCCGACCAGGGTCCTACGAGCAGTACTTC. Its protein is CASSRPGSYEQYF.

There are many counts of this clonotype. The genes are TRBV7-2 and TRBJ2-3; 10 bases fit TRBD1. The CDR3 totals 14 residues. Trimming took 8 bases from V and 3 from J; bases not matched to a gene: 5. Germline-derived CDR1 and CDR2 are SGHTA and FQGNSA. For the CDR3, the DNA is TGTGCCAGCCAGAGGGGACAGGGGACAGATACGCAGTATTTT. Its protein is CASQRGQGTDTQYF.

The V and J genes are TRBV6-5 and TRBJ1-2; 7 bases are a match to TRBD1. Per the germline V gene, CDR1 is MNHEY and CDR2 is SVGAGI. Trimming removed 4 bases from V and 5 bases from J; junction bases left unmatched: 7. This CDR3 has 14 residues. CDR3 protein: CASSSRGLIYGYTF. CDR3 nucleotides: TGTGCCAGCAGTTCCAGGGGGTTAATATATGGCTACACCTTC.

The table lists this clonotype with many counts. The chain carries TRBV7-3 and TRBJ2-2; D remains unclear. Per the germline V gene, CDR1 is SGHTA and CDR2 is FQGTGA. With 1 base removed from V and 4 bases from J, the gap between germline ends came to 4 bases. The CDR3 totals 13 residues. CDR3 in amino acids: CASSLMATGELFF. The CDR3 nucleotides are TGTGCCAGCAGCTTAATGGCCACCGGGGAGCTGTTTTTT.

This clonotype was seen at least ten times. The chain uses TRBV6-2 or TRBV6-3 and TRBJ2-1, with D unresolved. Trimming stripped 0 bases from V and 4 bases from J, with 13 bases between. CDR1 is MNHEY, CDR2 SVGEGT, per germline. The CDR3 loop spans 16 amino acids. CDR3: CASSYSILQTYNEQFF. The CDR3 DNA is TGTGCCAGCAGTTACTCGATTTTGCAGACGTACAATGAGCAGTTCTTC.

This clonotype was found many times. V gene TRBV25-1 combines with J gene TRBJ1-2; no definite D call. V lost 6 bases, J lost 2 bases, and 7 bases lay in between. Per germline, CDR1 MGHDK and CDR2 SYGVNS. CDR3 length: 12 residues. The CDR3, as DNA: TGTGCCAGCAGGAAGCAAAACTATGGCTACACCTTC. As protein: CASRKQNYGYTF.

This clonotype was counted only a few times. CDR3: CASSYSEGLGQPQHF. The CDR3 region has the DNA TGTGCCAGCAGTTACTCGGAAGGGTTAGGGCAGCCCCAGCATTTT. V gene TRBV6-2 or TRBV6-3 combines with J gene TRBJ1-5; the D is unclear. There are 15 residues in the CDR3. Trimming removed 0 bases from V and 7 bases from J, with 13 bases in between. CDR1 is MNHEY, CDR2 SVGEGT, per germline.

There are many counts of this clonotype. This CDR3 reads CAWSRQYSNQPQHF. The DNA of the CDR3 is TGTGCCTGGAGTCGACAGTATAGCAATCAGCCCCAGCATTTT. The chain couples TRBV30 to TRBJ1-5, with D perhaps TRBD1 (5 bases). From germline, CDR1 is GTSNPN and CDR2 SVGIG (reference sequence). CDR3 length equals 14 residues. The ends were cut back, 2 bases at V and 0 bases at J, with 8 bases in the middle.

This clonotype was observed many times. The V call is TRBV18, the J call TRBJ2-7; TRBD2 is a possible D gene (7 bases). V dropped 0 bases and J dropped 4 bases, with 16 bases sitting between them. The germline V gene has CDR1 KGHSH and CDR2 LQKENI. This CDR3 contains 16 residues. The CDR3 DNA sequence: TGTGCCAGCTCACCACCGGGAGTCGGGGGGCGGTACGAGCAGTACTTC. Amino acids: CASSPPGVGGRYEQYF. The full variable domain, rest sourced from reference TRBV18 and TRBJ2-7, is NAGVMQNPRHLVRRRGQEARLRCSPMKGHSHVYWYRQLPEEGLKFMVYLQKENIIDESGMPKERFSAEFPKEGPSILRIQQVVRGDSAAYFCASSPPGVGGRYEQYFGPGTRLTVT.

This clonotype came up a few times. V and J are TRBV6-2 or TRBV6-3 and TRBJ2-3; D call uncertain. Trimming pared 5 bases from V and 10 bases from J, leaving 10 bases between. Germline CDR1 and CDR2: MNHEY and SVGEGT. There are 11 residues in the CDR3. The CDR3 bases are TGTGCCAGCAGTCTCAAGATGGCGCAGTATTTT. Protein: CASSLKMAQYF.

This clonotype was seen a few times. This chain uses TRBV12-3 or TRBV12-4 with TRBJ2-7; D gene unclear. The CDR3 totals 13 residues. V lost 3 bases to trimming and J lost 3 bases, with 9 bases between them. The CDR3 sequence is CASSFKLGYEQYF. The CDR3 nucleotides read TGTGCCAGCAGTTTTAAGCTTGGCTACGAGCAGTACTTC.

This clonotype was found many times. The chain carries TRBV29-1 and TRBJ2-3; the D is unclear. Germline-derived CDR1 and CDR2 are SQVTM and ANQGSEA. Deletions cut 6 bases from V and 2 bases from J, with 18 bases between. CDR3 size: 15 residues. The CDR3 loop is CSVPTARVSTDTQYF. The CDR3 nucleotides are TGCAGCGTCCCAACAGCACGAGTGTCCACAGATACGCAGTATTTT.

About this clonotype: A far larger clone is only one base removed, so a read error is likely. The CDR3 does not end in the conserved phenylalanine or tryptophan, so this is likely a read error. The V gene is TRBV7-9, the J gene TRBJ2-5, with D unclear. The CDR3 is 11 residues long. The V and J ends lost 2 bases and 2 bases respectively, with 0 bases between them. Germline-derived CDR1 and CDR2 are SEHNR and FQNEAQ (reference sequence). CDR3 nucleotide sequence: TGTGCCAGCAGCTTACAAGAGACCCAGTACATC. As protein: CASSLQETQYI.

This clonotype was seen ten or more times. The rearrangement joins TRBV18 to TRBJ1-1; D not certain. Trimming took 0 bases from V and 0 from J, leaving 2 bases between them. CDR3 size: 13 residues. CDR1 is KGHSH and CDR2 is LQKENI in the germline V gene. The CDR3 sequence is CASSPPVNTEAFF. The CDR3 region has the DNA TGTGCCAGCTCACCACCAGTGAACACTGAAGCTTTCTTT. Supplemented by reference TRBV18 and TRBJ1-1, the full variable domain reads NAGVMQNPRHLVRRRGQEARLRCSPMKGHSHVYWYRQLPEEGLKFMVYLQKENIIDESGMPKERFSAEFPKEGPSILRIQQVVRGDSAAYFCASSPPVNTEAFFGQGTRLTVV.

About this clonotype: The CDR3 carries no conserved terminal phenylalanine or tryptophan, so it likely arises from a read error. This chain joins TRBV29-1 and TRBJ2-3, with D perhaps matching TRBD2 (6 bases). V was cut by 6 bases and J by 2 bases, with 24 bases left in between. The CDR3 contains 17 residues. Germline V gives CDR1 SQVTM, CDR2 ANQGSEA. The CDR3 nucleotides read TGCAGCGTGGCGGCCCATAGGGTAGCGGAGATCACAGATACGCAGTATCTT. Its translation: CSVAAHRVAEITDTQYL.

This clonotype was recorded many times. V and J are TRBV10-1 and TRBJ2-3, with no clear D. Germline CDR1 and CDR2: WNHNN and SYGVQD (reference sequence). CDR3 length equals 13 residues. Deletions cut 3 bases from V and 6 bases from J, with 10 bases between. CDR3 in amino acids: CASSERVSDTQYF. The CDR3 region has the DNA TGCGCCAGCAGTGAAAGGGTATCGGATACGCAGTATTTT.

Only a few counts were recorded for this clonotype. A much larger clone sits a single nucleotide away, making a read error possible. The gene calls are TRBV19 and TRBJ1-2, with D tentatively TRBD1 (6 bases). The germline gives CDR1 LNHDA, CDR2 SQIVND (reference sequence). The germline V and J ends were trimmed by 6 bases and 6 bases, with 17 bases remaining between them. The CDR3 covers 14 residues. This CDR3 is CASRLQGRSDGYTF. The DNA of the CDR3 is TGTGCCAGTAGGCTTCAGGGGAGAAGTGATGGCTACACCTTC.

This clonotype was seen ten or more times. The gene calls are TRBV27 and TRBJ2-2; tentative D call: TRBD1 (6 bases). Germline V gene sequence: CDR1 MNHEY, CDR2 SMNVEV (reference sequence). CDR3 size: 14 residues. Trimming shortened V by 6 bases and J by 0 bases, and 8 bases separated the two germline ends. CDR3 residues: CASRGTTNTGELFF. The CDR3, as DNA: TGTGCCAGCAGGGGGACAACGAACACCGGGGAGCTGTTTTTT.

Many counts were recorded for this clonotype. V gene TRBV4-3 combines with J gene TRBJ2-7, with D possibly being TRBD1 (6 bases). Looked up from germline, CDR1 is LGHNA and CDR2 is YSLEER. The CDR3 has 14 residues. V was trimmed by 2 bases and J by 7 bases, leaving 15 bases between them. The CDR3 is CASSQQQGPGEQYF. Here the CDR3 DNA reads TGCGCCAGCAGCCAACAACAGGGACCTGGGGAGCAGTACTTC.

This clonotype has a count of ten or more. The chain uses TRBV9 and TRBJ1-1; D not certain. The CDR3 extends over 14 amino acids. The ends were cut back, 5 bases at V and 0 bases at J, with 11 bases in the middle. Germline CDR1 and CDR2: SGDLS and YYNGEE. The CDR3 reads CASSRRTLNTEAFF. As DNA, the CDR3 is TGTGCCAGCAGTCGACGGACCCTGAACACTGAAGCTTTCTTT.

The chain carries TRBV11-2 and TRBJ1-5, with 9 positions matching TRBD1. In germline, CDR1 is SGHAT, CDR2 FQNNGV. The CDR3 runs to 15 residues. The junction had 13 bases not matched to a gene; V was cut back by 8 bases and J by 8 bases. The CDR3 DNA sequence: TGTGCCAGCGGCGCTCCGGGACAGGGTAAAGAGCCCCAGCATTTT. Protein product: CASGAPGQGKEPQHF.

This clonotype appeared many times. The genes are TRBV29-1 and TRBJ1-1; a weak D match, TRBD1 (5 bases). Germline V gene lookup returns CDR1 SQVTM and CDR2 ANQGSEA. Deletions cut 6 bases from V and 2 bases from J, with 7 bases between. The CDR3 length is 11 residues. For the CDR3, the DNA is TGCAGCGTCGACAGAAACACTGAAGCTTTCTTT. The encoded protein is CSVDRNTEAFF.